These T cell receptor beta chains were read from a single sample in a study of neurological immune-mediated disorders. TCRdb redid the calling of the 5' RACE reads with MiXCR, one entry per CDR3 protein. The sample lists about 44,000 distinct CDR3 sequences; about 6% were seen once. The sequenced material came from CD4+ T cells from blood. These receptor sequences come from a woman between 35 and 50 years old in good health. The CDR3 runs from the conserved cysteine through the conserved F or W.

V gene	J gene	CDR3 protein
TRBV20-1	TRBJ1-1	CSAPDARGNTEAFF
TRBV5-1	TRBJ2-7	CASSLSGQALYEQYF
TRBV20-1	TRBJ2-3	CSARDEGYTDTQYF
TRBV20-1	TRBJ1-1	CSAASTVNTEAFF
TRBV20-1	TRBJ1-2	CSARDRGGYTF
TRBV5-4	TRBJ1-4	CASSFHRDRGSTNEKLFF
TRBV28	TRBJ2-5	CASRPGIQETQYF
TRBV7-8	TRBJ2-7	CASSHDWLSYEQYF
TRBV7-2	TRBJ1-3	CASSGGGPGLSGNTIYF
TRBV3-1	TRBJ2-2	CASSHPLGELFF
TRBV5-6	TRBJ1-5	CASSFGIGNQPQHF
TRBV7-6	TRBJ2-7	CASRGGQANEQYF
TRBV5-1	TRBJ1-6	CASSPTTQTGQPLHF
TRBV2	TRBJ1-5	CASRDRDSQPQHF
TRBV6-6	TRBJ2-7	CASRQGAGEQYF
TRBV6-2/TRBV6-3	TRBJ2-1	CASSATWNEQFF
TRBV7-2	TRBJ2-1	CASSPRSAVNEQFF
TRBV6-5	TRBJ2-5	CASSYPWGLEKETQYF
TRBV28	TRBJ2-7	CASRPGPKYEQYF
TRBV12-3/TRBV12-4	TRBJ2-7	CASSFKYEQYF
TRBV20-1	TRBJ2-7	CSAVADYEQYF
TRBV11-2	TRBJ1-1	CASSLRSNTEAFF